One sample yielded the 3 T cell receptor beta chains listed below, sequenced in a study of control samples from healthy donors and cancer patients. Clones were read by immunoSEQ multiplex PCR, and TCRdb kept only the in-frame ones, dropping some. The table shows 100,000 to 120,000 clones, with around 80% occurring only once. What was sequenced was blood. The receptors here all came from a young man in good health.

The table lists this clone with a count of one. V gene TRBV5-5 combines with J gene TRBJ2-7; no reliable D call. The CDR3 extends over 15 amino acids. Germline-derived CDR1 and CDR2 are SGHKS and YYEKEE (reference sequence). V was clipped by 3 bases and J by 5 bases, with 18 bases between them. CDR3 coding DNA: TGTGCCAGCAGCTCATTGGGGTCCTTGCGCAACGAGCAGTACGTC. Its translation is CASSSLGSLRNEQYV.

This clone was seen once. The gene calls are TRBV5-4 and TRBJ1-4; weak D call: TRBD1 (6 bases). V lost 4 bases to trimming and J lost 3 bases, with 13 bases between them. Germline assignment: CDR1 SGHNT and CDR2 YYREEE (reference sequence). The CDR3 is made up of 15 amino acids. CDR3 sequence: CASSRRQEANEKLFF. As DNA, the CDR3 is TGTGCCAGCAGCCGAAGACAGGAAGCTAATGAAAAACTGTTTTTT.

As to this clone: The same CDR3 is also encoded by other DNA sequences in this sample. The chain recombines TRBV28 with TRBJ1-2; D may be TRBD1 (6 bases). Between the trimmed V and J ends, which lost 5 bases and 2 bases, there was a span of 12 bases. In germline, CDR1 is MDHEN, CDR2 SYDVKM. The CDR3 length is 14 residues. The CDR3 is CASSTGSGNYGYTF. CDR3 nucleotides: TGTGCCAGCAGTACAGGGTCCGGAAACTATGGCTACACCTTC.